A selection of T cell receptor beta chains follows, all from one sample in a study of OX40 agonist ivuxolimab in advanced cancers. TCRdb keeps only in-frame clones here, not all; method: immunoSEQ multiplex PCR. This table has approximately 79,000 clones, 85% appearing once. The source material was CD4+ or CD8+ T cells sorted from blood, sampled in a trial of the OX40 agonist ivuxolimab. The receptors originated from an adult with an advanced solid tumor such as melanoma, head and neck, liver or kidney cancer. CDR3s include the opening cysteine and the closing phenylalanine or tryptophan. The D gene is left open where the match is weak. Only part of the rows carry a size: once, few, many, or a class if the clone is expanded.

NA	once	TRBV5-5	TRBJ1-3	CASSSSYVASGNTIYF	TGTGCCAGCAGCTCCTCCTATGTCGCCTCTGGAAACACCATATATTTT
TRBD1	medium-sized	TRBV7-2	TRBJ1-1	CASSPRQGAMTEAFF	TGTGCCAGCAGCCCCAGACAGGGGGCGATGACTGAAGCTTTCTTT
NA	NA	TRBV9	TRBJ2-3	CASSVIAAGTDTQYF	TGTGCCAGCAGCGTGATAGCGGCGGGGACAGATACGCAGTATTTT
NA	once	TRBV9	TRBJ1-2	CASSTEDYGYTF	TGTGCCAGCAGTACAGAGGACTATGGCTACACCTTC
NA	NA	TRBV2	TRBJ2-6	CASSDRAGRTGANVLTF	TGTGCCAGCAGTGACCGAGCAGGTAGGACTGGGGCCAACGTCCTGACTTTC
TRBD1	NA	TRBV7-2	TRBJ1-3	CASSLASGQHSGNTIYF	TGTGCCAGCAGCTTAGCGTCGGGACAGCACTCTGGAAACACCATATATTTT
TRBD1	few	TRBV4-3	TRBJ1-2	CASSQDVDRGRRGYTF	TGCGCCAGCAGCCAAGATGTAGACAGGGGGCGAAGGGGCTACACCTTC
NA	NA	TRBV9	TRBJ2-5	CASSVAGGEYQETQYF	TGTGCCAGCAGCGTAGCGGGCGGGGAGTACCAAGAGACCCAGTACTTC
TRBD2	NA	TRBV10-3	TRBJ2-1	CAISGLAGGGANNEQFF	TGTGCCATCAGTGGACTAGCGGGAGGCGGGGCCAACAATGAGCAGTTCTTC
NA	NA	TRBV4-2	TRBJ2-2	CASSQRPKFTGELFF	TGTGCCAGCAGCCAACGCCCGAAATTCACCGGGGAGCTGTTTTTT
NA	NA	TRBV18	TRBJ2-5	CASSPPGRGETQYF	TGTGCCAGCTCCCCCCCGGGCAGGGGTGAGACCCAGTACTTC
NA	NA	TRBV11-1	TRBJ1-1	CASSLALGQGEGTEAFF	TGTGCCAGCAGCTTAGCGTTGGGTCAAGGCGAGGGCACTGAAGCTTTCTTT
NA	NA	TRBV10-3	TRBJ2-7	CAVSNLGEQYF	TGTGCCGTCAGTAATTTGGGCGAGCAGTACTTC
TRBD1	NA	TRBV6-1	TRBJ2-5	CATRDREETQYF	TGTGCCACCCGGGACAGGGAAGAGACCCAGTACTTC
NA	NA	TRBV6-5	TRBJ2-2	CASPSPGVRTGELFF	TGTGCCAGCCCGAGCCCAGGGGTTCGAACCGGGGAGCTGTTTTTT
NA	NA	TRBV4-3	TRBJ2-1	CASSQRRENEQFF	TGCGCCAGCAGCCAACGGCGGGAAAATGAGCAGTTCTTC
TRBD1	NA	TRBV2	TRBJ1-1	CASSEARDRGHRQGEAFF	TGTGCCAGCAGTGAAGCAAGGGACAGGGGGCACCGCCAGGGTGAAGCTTTCTTT
NA	NA	TRBV2	TRBJ1-5	CASSAGRDQPQHF	TGTGCCAGCAGCGCAGGAAGGGACCAGCCCCAGCATTTT
NA	NA	TRBV5-4	TRBJ2-5	CASSFGTRQETQYF	TGTGCCAGCAGCTTTGGGACCAGACAAGAGACCCAGTACTTC
NA	NA	TRBV9	TRBJ2-6	CASSEGWGRGANVLTF	TGTGCCAGCAGCGAGGGGTGGGGGAGAGGGGCCAACGTCCTGACTTTC
TRBD2	NA	TRBV19	TRBJ2-1	CASSVGLAGLFSYNEQFF	TGTGCCAGTAGTGTGGGACTAGCGGGATTGTTCTCCTACAATGAGCAGTTCTTC
TRBD1	NA	TRBV5-1	TRBJ1-6	CASSWGQGNFPLHF	TGCGCCAGCAGCTGGGGACAGGGGAATTTCCCCCTCCACTTT
TRBD2	NA	TRBV7-2	TRBJ2-1	CASSLARGGRGDNEQFF	TGTGCCAGCAGCTTAGCGCGCGGCGGGAGGGGCGACAATGAGCAGTTCTTC
NA	once	TRBV5-4	TRBJ2-7	CASSRITLTAHISYEQYF	TGTGCCAGCAGCCGTATTACTTTGACAGCCCACATCTCCTACGAGCAGTACTTC
NA	NA	TRBV7-2	TRBJ1-5	CASSLVFSQPQHF	TGTGCCAGCAGCTTAGTGTTTAGTCAGCCCCAGCATTTT
TRBD1	NA	TRBV5-6	TRBJ2-7	CASSFFRDRGSEQYF	TGTGCCAGCAGCTTTTTCCGGGACAGGGGCTCCGAGCAGTACTTC
NA	NA	TRBV11-3	TRBJ1-1	CASSSRVGSEAFF	TGTGCCAGCAGCTCTAGAGTGGGGAGTGAAGCTTTCTTT
TRBD1	NA	TRBV5-6	TRBJ2-7	CASSLVGDRGSEQYF	TGTGCCAGCAGCTTGGTAGGGGACAGGGGGTCGGAGCAGTACTTC
TRBD2	NA	TRBV18	TRBJ2-1	CASSPPSGAYNEQFF	TGTGCCAGCTCACCACCTAGCGGGGCCTACAATGAGCAGTTCTTC
NA	NA	TRBV6-1	TRBJ2-1	CASNIVSSYNEQFF	TGTGCCAGCAATATTGTGAGCTCCTACAATGAGCAGTTCTTC
TRBD2	NA	TRBV7-9	TRBJ2-7	CASRSLSGRAYEQYF	TGTGCCAGCAGGTCTCTTTCCGGGAGGGCCTACGAGCAGTACTTC
NA	NA	TRBV4-3	TRBJ1-2	CASSQNLAGYGYTF	TGCGCCAGCAGCCAAAACCTCGCCGGCTATGGCTACACCTTC